Here is one T cell receptor beta chain with its context. What this receptor recognizes is not known. Per-base qualities were not stored, and no clone one base away is much larger. The CDR3 regions of human TCRbeta chains were analyzed by immunosequencing. The authors processed their data as follows. TCRs in the repertoires were matched against a reference library of SARS-CoV-2-specific TCRs that had been generated with the MIRA antigen-specificity platform. Breadth meant the fraction of unique TCRs that were SARS-CoV-2-associated, whereas depth meant the fraction of total T cells that were SARS-CoV-2-associated. Using the MIRA data, each spike-specific TCR was assigned both to the spike region to which the TCR was reactive and to a CD4 or CD8 class. Log10-transformed breadth and depth values were compared by one-way ANOVA with Sidak's multiple comparisons tests. The clones in this table, taken by TCRdb from immuneACCESS, are in-frame only. Not every clone is retained; where verified, under half of the shortfall comes from an unresolved V gene, and the cause of the rest is unknown. V, J and clone size are taken as reported in that table, and D and trimming were inferred from the DNA itself. In all, the sample holds about 110,000 clones, and just over 90% of those were seen once. The ten largest clones take up approximately 5.6% of the sample.

The record originates from a study of T cell responses to AZD1222 COVID-19 vaccine (dated by TCRdb to the early 2020s). Notes on the research overall: TCR sequencing covered fewer than 250 trial participants: some 210 given two doses of AZD1222 and around 26 given two doses of MenACWY control vaccine. Trial participants were enrolled by age into subgroups of 18-55, 56-69 and 70-plus years, and roughly 150, 30 and 60 TCR-sequenced participants, respectively, were included in these subgroups.

The sample's time point, from its label and the paper: about 28 days (+/-7) after the second vaccine dose. Because spike-specific TCR depth and breadth did not differ between the two schedules, AZD1222 recipients who got a second dose at roughly 4 weeks were pooled with those who got a second dose at roughly 12 weeks. The vaccinee samples were drawn from two UK trials, COV001 and COV002, one of which was a single-blind randomized controlled phase 2/3 trial testing AZD1222 (ChAdOx1 nCoV-19) in healthy adults. Trial participant PBMC samples were collected at day 0 and day 28 after the second dose for TCRbeta chain sequencing. The study at large found these results: Participants were mostly white British and included more females than males, and it was suggested by the authors that clonal diversity may have been underestimated. Because no samples from the day 14 peak response were available, repertoires could be characterized only after the peak T cell response. In the small 56-69-year group, the increase in depth fell short of significance, most likely because of low power. The whole spike protein was spanned by vaccine-associated CD4 TCRs, and dominant responses were seen in regions 160-218 and 743-854. After two AZD1222 doses, spike-specific TCR breadth and depth were significantly higher than at day 0 and than in MenACWY recipients. Only six or seven AZD1222 recipients were SARS-CoV-2 seropositive at baseline, limiting conclusions about previously exposed vaccinees. Nearly half of unique spike-specific TCRs reportedly recognized epitopes outside regions mutated in the B.1.351 and B.1.1.7 variants.

V drops 3 bases and J drops 8 bases, leaving 10 bases in between. According to the germline V gene, CDR1 reads SGHVS and CDR2 reads FQNEAQ. There are 13 amino acids in the CDR3, from cysteine to phenylalanine inclusive. Just the 39-base CDR3 DNA is kept, in frame starting at base 1. This receptor chain uses TRBV7-8 and TRBJ2-2, with a weak D call of TRBD1 (5 bases match). The sequence was obtained from an adult who received the AZD1222 COVID-19 vaccine. The sample here was peripheral blood, taken 28 days after the second AZD1222 dose. The nucleotides are TGTGCCAGCAGCTTTCTTCAGGGTGGGGAGCTGTTTTTT. Translated, this is CASSFLQGGELFF.